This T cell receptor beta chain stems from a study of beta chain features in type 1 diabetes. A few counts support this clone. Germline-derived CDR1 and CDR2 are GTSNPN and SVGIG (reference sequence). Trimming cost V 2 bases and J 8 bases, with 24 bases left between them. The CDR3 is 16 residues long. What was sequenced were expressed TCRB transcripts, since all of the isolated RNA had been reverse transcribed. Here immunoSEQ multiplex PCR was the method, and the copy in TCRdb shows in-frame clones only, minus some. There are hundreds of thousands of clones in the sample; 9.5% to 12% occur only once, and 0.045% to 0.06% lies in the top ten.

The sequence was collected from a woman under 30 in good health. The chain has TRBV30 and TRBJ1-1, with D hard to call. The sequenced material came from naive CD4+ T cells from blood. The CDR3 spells CAWSNPPRSWGYEAFF. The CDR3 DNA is TGTGCCTGGAGTAACCCTCCCCGCAGCTGGGGATACGAAGCTTTCTTT.